This TCR beta chain was documented in a study of T cell clonality in common variable immunodeficiency. Whole-study results and caveats: In common variable immunodeficiency, TCR beta chains reportedly carried fewer deletions and N-nucleotide insertions. Patient heterogeneity in the CVID cohort limited correlations between repertoire features and clinical complications.

Assay: immunoSEQ multiplex PCR; the TCRdb copy retains only in-frame clones and omits some. The sample is made up of just over 20,000 clones, none counted only once. Looked up from germline, CDR1 is DFQATT and CDR2 is SNEGSKA (reference sequence). CDR3 size: 16 residues. J was trimmed by 5 bases and V by 3 bases; bases with no gene match: 14. This clone has a count of ten or more. Its antigen remains unknown. The read gets to within 3 residues of the CDR3 end, and the germline J gene fills in the rest. CVID subjects were neither ill nor on immunomodulatory or immunosuppressive medication at sampling. The gene calls are TRBV20-1 and TRBJ2-5, with 8 bases aligning to TRBD2. The TCR originated in a human donor with common variable immunodeficiency. The sequenced sample consisted of peripheral blood mononuclear cells. CDR3 loop: CSASFSGAHSGETQYF. The sequenced CDR3 bases are TGCAGTGCTAGTTTTAGCGGGGCCCACTCGGGGGAGACC.